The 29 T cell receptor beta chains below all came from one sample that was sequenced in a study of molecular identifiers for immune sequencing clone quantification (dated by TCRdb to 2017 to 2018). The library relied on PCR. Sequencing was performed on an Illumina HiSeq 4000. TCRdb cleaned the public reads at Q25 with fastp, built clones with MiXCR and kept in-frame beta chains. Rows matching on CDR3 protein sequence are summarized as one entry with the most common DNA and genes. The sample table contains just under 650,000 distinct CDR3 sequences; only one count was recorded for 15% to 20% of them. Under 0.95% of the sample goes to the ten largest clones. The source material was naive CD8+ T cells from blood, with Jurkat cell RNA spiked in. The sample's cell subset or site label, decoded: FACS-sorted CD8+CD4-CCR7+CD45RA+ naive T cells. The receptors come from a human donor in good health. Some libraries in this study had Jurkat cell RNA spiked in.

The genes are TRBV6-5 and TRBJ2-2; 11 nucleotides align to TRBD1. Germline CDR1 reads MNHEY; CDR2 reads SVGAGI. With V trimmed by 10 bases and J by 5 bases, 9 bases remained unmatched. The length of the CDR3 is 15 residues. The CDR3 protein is CAIGPDRGQTGELFF. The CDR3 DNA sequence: TGTGCCATCGGACCGGACAGGGGGCAAACCGGGGAGCTGTTTTTT.

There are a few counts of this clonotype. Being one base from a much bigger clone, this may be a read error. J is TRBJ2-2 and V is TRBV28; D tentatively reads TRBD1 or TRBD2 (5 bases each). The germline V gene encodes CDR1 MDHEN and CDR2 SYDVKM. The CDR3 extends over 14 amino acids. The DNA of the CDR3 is TGTGCCAGCAGACCTCCAGGGTTAACCGGGGAGCTGGTTTTT. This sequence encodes CASRPPGLTGELVF.

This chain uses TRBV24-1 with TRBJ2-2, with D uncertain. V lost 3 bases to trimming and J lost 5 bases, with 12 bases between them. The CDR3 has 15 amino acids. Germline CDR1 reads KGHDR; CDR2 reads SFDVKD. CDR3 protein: CATSDQEKRTGELFF. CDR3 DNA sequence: TGTGCCACCAGTGATCAGGAAAAGCGAACCGGGGAGCTGTTTTTT.

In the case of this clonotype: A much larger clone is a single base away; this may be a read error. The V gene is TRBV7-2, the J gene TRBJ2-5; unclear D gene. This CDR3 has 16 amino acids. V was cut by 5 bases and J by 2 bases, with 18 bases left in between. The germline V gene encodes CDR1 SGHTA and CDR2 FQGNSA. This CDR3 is CASSRRLSPPQETQYF. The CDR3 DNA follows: TGTGCCAGCAGCAGACGGTTATCCCCCCCGCAAGAGACCCAGTACTTC.

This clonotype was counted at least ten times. CDR3 DNA: TGTGCCAGCAGCCAAGAGACGGGTAGAACAGGGGACACTGAAGCTTTCTTT. Translated: CASSQETGRTGDTEAFF. The chain is built from TRBV3-1 and TRBJ1-1; the match to TRBD1 covers 7 bases. The CDR3 covers 17 residues. Germline values: CDR1 LGHDT, CDR2 YNNKEL (reference sequence). The V segment lost 0 bases and the J segment 3 bases; nucleotides outside the gene matches: 10. The entire variable domain, with the rest obtained from reference TRBV3-1 and TRBJ1-1, is as follows: DTAVSQTPKYLVTQMGNDKSIKCEQNLGHDTMYWYKQDSKKFLKIMFSYNNKELIINETVPNRFSPKSPDKAHLNLHINSLELGDSAVYFCASSQETGRTGDTEAFFGQGTRLTVV.

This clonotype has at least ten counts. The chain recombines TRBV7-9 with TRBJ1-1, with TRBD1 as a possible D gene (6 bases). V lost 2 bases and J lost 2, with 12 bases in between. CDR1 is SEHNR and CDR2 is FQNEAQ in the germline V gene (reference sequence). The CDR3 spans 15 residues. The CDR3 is CASSLPTGENTEAFF. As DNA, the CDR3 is TGTGCCAGCAGCTTACCGACAGGCGAAAACACTGAAGCTTTCTTT. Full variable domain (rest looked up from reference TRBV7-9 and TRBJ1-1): DTGVSQNPRHKITKRGQNVTFRCDPISEHNRLYWYRQTLGQGPEFLTYFQNEAQLEKSRLLSDRFSAERPKGSFSTLEIQRTEQGDSAMYLCASSLPTGENTEAFFGQGTRLTVV.

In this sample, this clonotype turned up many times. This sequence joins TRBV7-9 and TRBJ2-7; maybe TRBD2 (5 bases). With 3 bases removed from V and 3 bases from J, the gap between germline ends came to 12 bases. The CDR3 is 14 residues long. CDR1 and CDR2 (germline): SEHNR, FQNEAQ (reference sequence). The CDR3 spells CASSLGGAVYEQYF. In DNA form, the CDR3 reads TGTGCCAGCAGCTTGGGCGGAGCGGTCTACGAGCAGTACTTC.

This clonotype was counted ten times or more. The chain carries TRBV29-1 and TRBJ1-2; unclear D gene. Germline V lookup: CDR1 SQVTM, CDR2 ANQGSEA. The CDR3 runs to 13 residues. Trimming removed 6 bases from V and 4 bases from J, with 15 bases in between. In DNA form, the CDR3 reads TGCAGCGTGAGGGAGACATTAGGCTATGGCTACACCTTC. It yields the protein CSVRETLGYGYTF.

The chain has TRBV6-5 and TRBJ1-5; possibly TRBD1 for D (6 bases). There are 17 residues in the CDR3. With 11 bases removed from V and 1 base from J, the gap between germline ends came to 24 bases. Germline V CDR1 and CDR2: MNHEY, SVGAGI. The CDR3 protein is CAGIYQGQGMSNQPQHF. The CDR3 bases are TGTGCCGGAATATATCAGGGTCAGGGGATGAGCAATCAGCCCCAGCATTTT.

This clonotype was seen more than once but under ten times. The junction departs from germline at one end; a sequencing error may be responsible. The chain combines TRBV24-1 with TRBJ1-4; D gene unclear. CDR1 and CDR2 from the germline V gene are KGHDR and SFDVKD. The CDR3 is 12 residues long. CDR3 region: CATSVLGEKLFF. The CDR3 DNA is TGTGCCACCAGTGTTTTGGGTGAGAAACTGTTTTTT.

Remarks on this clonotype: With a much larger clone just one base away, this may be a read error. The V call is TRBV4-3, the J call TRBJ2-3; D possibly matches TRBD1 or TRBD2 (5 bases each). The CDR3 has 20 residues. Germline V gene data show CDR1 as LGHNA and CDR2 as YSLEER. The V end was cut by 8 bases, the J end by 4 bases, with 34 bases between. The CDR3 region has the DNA TGCGCCAGCGGCCGATCTACCGGGACGGCTCTTTATGGTCCGTCAGATACGCAGTATTTT. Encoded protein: CASGRSTGTALYGPSDTQYF.

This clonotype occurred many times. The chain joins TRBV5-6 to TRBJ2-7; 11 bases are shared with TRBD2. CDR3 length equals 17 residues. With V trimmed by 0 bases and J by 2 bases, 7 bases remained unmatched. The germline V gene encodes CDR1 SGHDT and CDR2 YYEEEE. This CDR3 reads CASSLEGRLAGPYEQYF. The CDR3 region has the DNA TGTGCCAGCAGCTTGGAAGGCCGACTAGCGGGGCCCTACGAGCAGTACTTC.

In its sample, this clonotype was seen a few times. The CDR3 sequence is CASRGGEPSYEQYF. CDR3 sequence (DNA): TGTGCCAGCAGGGGCGGGGAACCCTCCTACGAGCAGTACTTC. J is TRBJ2-7 and V is TRBV28, with a tentative D call TRBD2 (6 bases). The CDR3 is 14 amino acids. Germline V gives CDR1 MDHEN, CDR2 SYDVKM. V dropped 6 bases and J dropped 0 bases, with 12 bases sitting between them.

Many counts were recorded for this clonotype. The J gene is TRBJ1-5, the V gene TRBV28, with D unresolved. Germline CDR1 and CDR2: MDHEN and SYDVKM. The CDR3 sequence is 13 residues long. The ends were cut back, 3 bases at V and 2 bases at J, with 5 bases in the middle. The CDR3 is CASSFTGNQPQHF. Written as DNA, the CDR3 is TGTGCCAGCAGTTTCACCGGCAATCAGCCCCAGCATTTT.

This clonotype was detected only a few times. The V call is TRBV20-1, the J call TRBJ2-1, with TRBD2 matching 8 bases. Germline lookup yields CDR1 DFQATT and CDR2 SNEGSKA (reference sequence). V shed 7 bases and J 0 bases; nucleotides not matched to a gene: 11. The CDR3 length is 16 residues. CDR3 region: CSGILAARSSYNEQFF. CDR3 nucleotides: TGCAGTGGAATACTAGCGGCAAGGAGCTCCTACAATGAGCAGTTCTTC.

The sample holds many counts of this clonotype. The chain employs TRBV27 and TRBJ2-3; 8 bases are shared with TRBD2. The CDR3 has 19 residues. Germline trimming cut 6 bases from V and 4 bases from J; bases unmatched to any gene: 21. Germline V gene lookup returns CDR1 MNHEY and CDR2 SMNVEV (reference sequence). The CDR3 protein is CASSPTGTRVPKTADTQYF. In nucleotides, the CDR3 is TGTGCCAGCAGCCCTACCGGGACTAGAGTTCCCAAGACTGCAGATACGCAGTATTTT.

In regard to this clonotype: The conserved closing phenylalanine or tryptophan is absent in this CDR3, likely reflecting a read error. This CDR3 is CASSYSRAGTVDGYTL. CDR3 DNA sequence: TGTGCCAGCAGTTACTCGAGGGCCGGGACAGTCGATGGCTACACCCTC. The chain carries TRBV6-5 and TRBJ1-2, with 7 bases identical to TRBD1. The CDR3 runs 16 residues. From germline, CDR1 is MNHEY and CDR2 SVGAGI. With V trimmed by 0 bases and J by 6 bases, 10 bases remained unmatched.

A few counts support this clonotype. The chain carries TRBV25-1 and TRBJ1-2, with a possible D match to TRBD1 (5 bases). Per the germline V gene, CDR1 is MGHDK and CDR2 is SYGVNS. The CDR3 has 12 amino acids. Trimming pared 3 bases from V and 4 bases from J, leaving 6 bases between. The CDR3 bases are TGTGCCAGCAGTGAGGGGGGCTATGGCTACACCTTC. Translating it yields CASSEGGYGYTF.

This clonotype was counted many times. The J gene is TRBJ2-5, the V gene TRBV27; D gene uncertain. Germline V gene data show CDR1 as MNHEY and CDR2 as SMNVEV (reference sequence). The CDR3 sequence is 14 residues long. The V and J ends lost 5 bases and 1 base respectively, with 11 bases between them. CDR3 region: CASSNPDLQETQYF. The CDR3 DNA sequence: TGTGCCAGCAGTAACCCGGACCTCCAAGAGACCCAGTACTTC.

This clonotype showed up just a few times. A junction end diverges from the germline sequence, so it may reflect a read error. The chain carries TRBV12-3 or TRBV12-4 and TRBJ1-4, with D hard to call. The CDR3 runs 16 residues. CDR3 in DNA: TGTGCCAGCAGTATCTCGAGCGGGGTAACTAGTGAAAAACTGTTTTTT. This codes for CASSISSGVTSEKLFF.

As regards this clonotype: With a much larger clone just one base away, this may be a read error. In nucleotides, the CDR3 is TGTGCCTGGTCTGTGTTCGGGGGGGCCGGAACAGATGCGCAGTATTTT. It specifies CAWSVFGGAGTDAQYF. The chain combines TRBV30 with TRBJ2-3; 8 bases line up with TRBD2. CDR1 and CDR2 from the germline V gene are GTSNPN and SVGIG (reference sequence). The CDR3 has 16 amino acids. Filled out from reference TRBV30 and TRBJ2-3, the complete variable domain reads SQTIHQWPATLVQPVGSPLSLECTVEGTSNPNLYWYRQAAGRGLQLLFYSVGIGQISSEVPQNLSASRPQDRQFILSSKKLLLSDSGFYLCAWSVFGGAGTDAQYFGPGTRLTVL.

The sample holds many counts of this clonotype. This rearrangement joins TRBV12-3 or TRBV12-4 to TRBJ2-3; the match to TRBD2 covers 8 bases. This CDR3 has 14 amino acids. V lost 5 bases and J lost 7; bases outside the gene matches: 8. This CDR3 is CASSPGLELNTQYF. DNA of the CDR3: TGTGCCAGCAGTCCGGGACTAGAGCTTAATACGCAGTATTTT.

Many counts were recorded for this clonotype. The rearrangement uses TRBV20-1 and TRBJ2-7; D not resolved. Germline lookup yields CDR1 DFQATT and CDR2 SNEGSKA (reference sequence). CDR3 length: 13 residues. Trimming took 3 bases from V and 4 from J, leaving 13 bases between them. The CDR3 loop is CSARDVGFYEQYF. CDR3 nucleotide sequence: TGCAGTGCTAGGGACGTGGGCTTTTACGAGCAGTACTTC.

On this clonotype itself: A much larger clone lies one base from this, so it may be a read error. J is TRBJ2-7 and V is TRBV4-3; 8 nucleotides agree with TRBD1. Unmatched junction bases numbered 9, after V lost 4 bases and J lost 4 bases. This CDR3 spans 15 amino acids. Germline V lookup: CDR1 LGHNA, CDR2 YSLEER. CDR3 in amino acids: CASSRDQGAPYEQYF. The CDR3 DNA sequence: TGCGCCAGCAGCCGAGATCAGGGGGCGCCTTACGAGCAGTACTTC.

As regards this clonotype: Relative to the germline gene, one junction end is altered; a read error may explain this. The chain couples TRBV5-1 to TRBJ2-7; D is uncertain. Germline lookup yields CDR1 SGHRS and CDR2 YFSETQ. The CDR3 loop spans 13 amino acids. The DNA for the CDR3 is TGCGCCAGCAGCTTGGGATCCACCTACGATCAGTACTTC. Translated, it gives CASSLGSTYDQYF.

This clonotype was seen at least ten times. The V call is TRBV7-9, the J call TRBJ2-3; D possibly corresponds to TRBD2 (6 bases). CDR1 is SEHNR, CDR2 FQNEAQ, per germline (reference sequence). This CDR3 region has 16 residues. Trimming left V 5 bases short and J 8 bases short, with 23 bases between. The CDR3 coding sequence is TGTGCCAGCAGCAACCTGCGGGTAGCGGCAAGGGGTACGCAGTATTTT. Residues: CASSNLRVAARGTQYF.

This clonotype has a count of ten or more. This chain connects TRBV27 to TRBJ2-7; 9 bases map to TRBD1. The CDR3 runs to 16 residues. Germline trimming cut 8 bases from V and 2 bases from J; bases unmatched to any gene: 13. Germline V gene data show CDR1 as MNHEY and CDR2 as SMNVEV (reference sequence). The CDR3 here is CASGFVDRGRPYEQYF. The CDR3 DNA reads TGTGCCAGCGGGTTCGTGGACAGGGGAAGGCCCTACGAGCAGTACTTC.

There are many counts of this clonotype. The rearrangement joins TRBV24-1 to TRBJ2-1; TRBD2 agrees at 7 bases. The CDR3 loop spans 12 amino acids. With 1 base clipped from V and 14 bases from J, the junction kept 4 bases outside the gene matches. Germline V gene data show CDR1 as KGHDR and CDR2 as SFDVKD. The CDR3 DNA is TGTGCCACCAGTGATTTTGCGGGGGAAGAGTTCTTC. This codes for CATSDFAGEEFF.

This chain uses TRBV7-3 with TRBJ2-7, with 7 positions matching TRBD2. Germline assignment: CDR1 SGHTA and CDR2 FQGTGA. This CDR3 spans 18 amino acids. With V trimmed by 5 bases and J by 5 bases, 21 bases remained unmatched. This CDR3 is CASSASLLTSREYDEQYF. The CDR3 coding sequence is TGTGCCAGCAGCGCCTCGCTTCTGACTAGCCGGGAGTATGACGAGCAGTACTTC. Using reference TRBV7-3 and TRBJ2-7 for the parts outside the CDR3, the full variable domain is GAGVSQTPSNKVTEKGKYVELRCDPISGHTALYWYRQSLGQGPEFLIYFQGTGAADDSGLPNDRFFAVRPEGSVSTLKIQRTERGDSAVYLCASSASLLTSREYDEQYFGPGTRLTVT.